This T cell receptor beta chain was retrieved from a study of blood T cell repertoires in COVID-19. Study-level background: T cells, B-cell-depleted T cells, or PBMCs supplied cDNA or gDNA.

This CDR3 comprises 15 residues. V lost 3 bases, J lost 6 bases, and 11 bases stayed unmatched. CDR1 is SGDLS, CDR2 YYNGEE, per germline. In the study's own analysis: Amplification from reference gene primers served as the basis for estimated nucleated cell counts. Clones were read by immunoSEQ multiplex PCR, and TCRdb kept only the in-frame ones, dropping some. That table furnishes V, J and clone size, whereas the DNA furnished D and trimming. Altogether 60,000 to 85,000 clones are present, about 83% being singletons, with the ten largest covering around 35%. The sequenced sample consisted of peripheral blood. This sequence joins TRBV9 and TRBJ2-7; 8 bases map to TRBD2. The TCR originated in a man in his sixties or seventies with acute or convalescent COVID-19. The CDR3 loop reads CASSGTAGANGEQYF. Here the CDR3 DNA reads TGTGCCAGCAGCGGGACAGCGGGAGCGAATGGCGAGCAGTACTTC.